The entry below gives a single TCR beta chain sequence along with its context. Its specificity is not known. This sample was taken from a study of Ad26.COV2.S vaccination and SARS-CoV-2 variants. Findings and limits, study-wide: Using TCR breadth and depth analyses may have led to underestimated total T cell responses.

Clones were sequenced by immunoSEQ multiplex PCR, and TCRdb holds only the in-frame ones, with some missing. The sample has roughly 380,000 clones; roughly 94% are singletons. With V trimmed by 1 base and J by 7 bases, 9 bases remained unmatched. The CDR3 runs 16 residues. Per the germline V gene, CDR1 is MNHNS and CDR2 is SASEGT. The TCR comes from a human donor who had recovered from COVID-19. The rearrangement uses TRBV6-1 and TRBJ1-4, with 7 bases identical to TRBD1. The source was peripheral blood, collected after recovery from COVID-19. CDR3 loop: CASSEGSGGRSEKLFF. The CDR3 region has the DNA TGTGCCAGCAGTGAAGGATCAGGGGGTAGGAGTGAAAAACTGTTTTTT.